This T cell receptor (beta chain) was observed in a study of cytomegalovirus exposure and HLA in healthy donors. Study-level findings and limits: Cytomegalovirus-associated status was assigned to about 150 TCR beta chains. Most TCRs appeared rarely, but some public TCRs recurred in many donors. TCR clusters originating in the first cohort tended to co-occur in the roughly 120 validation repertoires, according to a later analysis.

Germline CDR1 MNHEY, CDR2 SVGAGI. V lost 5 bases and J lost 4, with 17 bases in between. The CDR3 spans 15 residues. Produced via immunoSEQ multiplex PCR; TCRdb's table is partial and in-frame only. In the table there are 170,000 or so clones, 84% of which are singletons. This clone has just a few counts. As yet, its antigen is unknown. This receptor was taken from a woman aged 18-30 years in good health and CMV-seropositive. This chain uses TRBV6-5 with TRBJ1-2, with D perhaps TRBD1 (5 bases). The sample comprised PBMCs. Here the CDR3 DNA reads TGTGCCAGCAGTGGGGGGAGACAGCAGCCCTATGGCTACACCTTC. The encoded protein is CASSGGRQQPYGYTF.